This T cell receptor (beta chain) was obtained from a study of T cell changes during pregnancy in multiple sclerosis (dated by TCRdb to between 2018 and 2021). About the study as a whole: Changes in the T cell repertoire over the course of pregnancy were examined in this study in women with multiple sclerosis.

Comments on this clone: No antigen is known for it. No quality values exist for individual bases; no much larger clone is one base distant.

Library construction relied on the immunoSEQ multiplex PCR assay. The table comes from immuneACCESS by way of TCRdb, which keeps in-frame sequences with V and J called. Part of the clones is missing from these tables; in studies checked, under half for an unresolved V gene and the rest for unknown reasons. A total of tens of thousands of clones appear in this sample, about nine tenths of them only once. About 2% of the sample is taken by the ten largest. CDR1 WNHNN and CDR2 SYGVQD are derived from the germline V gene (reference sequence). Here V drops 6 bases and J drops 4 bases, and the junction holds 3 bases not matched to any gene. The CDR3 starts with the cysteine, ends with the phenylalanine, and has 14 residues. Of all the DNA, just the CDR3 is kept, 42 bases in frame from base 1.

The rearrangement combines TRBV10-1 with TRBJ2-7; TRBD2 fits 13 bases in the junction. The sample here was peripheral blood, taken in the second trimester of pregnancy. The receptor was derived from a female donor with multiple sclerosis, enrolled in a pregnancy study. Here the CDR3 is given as CASRRTSGRYEQYF. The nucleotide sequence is TGCGCCAGCAGGCGGACTAGCGGGAGATACGAGCAGTACTTC.